This T cell receptor (beta chain) was recovered during a study of cytomegalovirus exposure and HLA in healthy donors. Study-level results: Reports showed the classifier diagnosing cytomegalovirus status with high specificity and sensitivity. In the roughly 130 validation repertoires, a later analysis found that first-cohort TCR clusters tended to co-occur.

Using immunoSEQ multiplex PCR, the repertoire was profiled, and TCRdb retains in-frame clones only, with some absent. The table has roughly 60,000 clones, around 90% seen once. The donors formed part of the roughly 120-subject validation cohort, distinct from the roughly 630-subject first cohort. Remarks on this clone: Its specificity is unknown.

The CDR3 totals 18 residues. The junction had 8 bases not matched to a gene; V was cut back by 0 bases and J by 5 bases. Per the germline V gene, CDR1 is WSHSY and CDR2 is SAAADI. The chain recombines TRBV10-2 with TRBJ2-2; 11 bases are a match to TRBD2. Material for sequencing was PBMCs. This receptor was obtained from a woman aged 18 to 35 in good health and CMV-seronegative. CDR3 protein: CASSESVAGGPHTGELFF. CDR3 nucleotides: TGCGCCAGCAGTGAGTCTGTAGCGGGAGGGCCACATACCGGGGAGCTGTTTTTT.